This T cell receptor (beta chain) was identified during a study of cytomegalovirus exposure and HLA in healthy donors. The study ran its PCR with 60 Vbeta and 13 Jbeta primers. TCRdb's table, derived via immunoSEQ multiplex PCR, lists solely in-frame clones and lacks some. The sample has some 130,000 clones; 66% are singletons. Trimming cost V 1 base and J 0 bases; bases outside gene matches: 8. The germline V gene has CDR1 MNHEY and CDR2 SMNVEV (reference sequence). The CDR3 consists of 18 residues. Sequenced: PBMCs. This receptor was taken from a human donor in good health. The genes are TRBV27 and TRBJ2-2; 7 nucleotides match TRBD1. CDR3 residues: CASSLLGTAYANTGELFF. The DNA of the CDR3 is TGTGCCAGCAGTTTATTGGGGACAGCTTACGCGAACACCGGGGAGCTGTTTTTT.